This TCR beta chain came from a study of patients and donors after allogeneic stem cell transplantation. CDR3 length: 15 amino acids. The V end was cut by 4 bases, the J end by 3 bases, with 17 bases between. Germline V CDR1 and CDR2: SGHRS, YFSETQ. There are a few counts of this clonotype. TCRdb used MiXCR to reprocess the RT-PCR reads, holding one entry per CDR3 protein. This sample has about 160,000 distinct CDR3 sequences, with 25% to 35% found just once. Material for sequencing was blood, either unsorted or a sorted T cell fraction (not recorded which). The genes are TRBV5-1 and TRBJ2-7, with TRBD1 as a possible D gene (6 bases). The receptor's source is a human donor who was either an allogeneic HSCT recipient or a stem cell or donor lymphocyte infusion donor (not recorded which). It is not recorded whose cells these are; they may come from a transplant donor. As DNA, the CDR3 is TGCGCCAGCAGCGGACCCTCTGGGGGCGGCTACGAGCAGTACTTC. Translating it yields CASSGPSGGGYEQYF.